In this sample, the clone carrying this TCR beta chain turned up many times. The entry originates in a study of T cells in Graves' hyperthyroidism and ophthalmopathy. Germline V lookup: CDR1 SGHVS, CDR2 FQNEAQ. CDR3 length: 14 residues. V was pared by 5 bases and J by 5 bases, with 12 bases between. Researchers amplified the TCR beta CDR3 regions from RNA transcripts. HTBI primers drove first-round RT-PCR of the TCR CDR3. One entry per CDR3 protein, called by TCRdb with MiXCR from the multiplex PCR reads. The sample lists fewer than 500,000 distinct CDR3 sequences; over 12% were seen once. The origin of this receptor is a man aged 18 to 30 with Graves' ophthalmopathy. V gene TRBV7-8 combines with J gene TRBJ1-4, with D unclear. The sequenced sample consisted of blood. The CDR3 sequence: CASSIVRRNEKLFF. CDR3 nucleotide sequence: TGTGCCAGCAGCATCGTTAGGCGAAATGAAAAACTGTTTTTT.